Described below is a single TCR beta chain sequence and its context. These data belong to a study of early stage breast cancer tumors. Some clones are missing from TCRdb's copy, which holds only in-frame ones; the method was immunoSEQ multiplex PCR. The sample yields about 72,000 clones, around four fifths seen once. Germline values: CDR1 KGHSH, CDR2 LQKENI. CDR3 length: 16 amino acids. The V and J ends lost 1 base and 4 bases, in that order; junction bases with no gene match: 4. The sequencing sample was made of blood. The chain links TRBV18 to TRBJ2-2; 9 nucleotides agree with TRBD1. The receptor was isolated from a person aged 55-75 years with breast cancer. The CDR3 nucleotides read TGTGCCAGCTCACCACGGGACAGGGTATTCACCGGGGAGCTGTTTTTT. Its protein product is CASSPRDRVFTGELFF.